The following is a T cell receptor (beta chain) sequence with its context. As yet, its antigen is unknown. V lost 6 bases, J lost 3 bases, and 13 bases lay in between. Germline values: CDR1 MGHDK, CDR2 SYGVNS. There are 14 residues in the CDR3. TCRdb reprocessed the 5' RACE reads via MiXCR and lists one record per CDR3 protein. The repertoire consists of hundreds of thousands of distinct CDR3 sequences, with 18% occurring once and the leading ten covering over 15%. The data derive from a study of T cells after yellow fever vaccination. Study-level information: SMART-Seq v4 Ultra Low Input served to prepare low-cell-number fractions.

Study observations and caveats: Just a small share of clonotypes turned up in the CD4 compartment as well as the CD8 compartment. A secondary response was less intense yet reached its peak sooner, at day 5 versus 15. Most clones from primary vaccination resurfaced after the booster (around 95% CD4, approximately 87% CD8).

This receptor was obtained from a man between 18 and 35 years old who received the YFV17D yellow fever vaccine. The gene calls are TRBV25-1 and TRBJ2-3, with D perhaps given as TRBD1 or TRBD2 (6 bases each). Sample: PBMCs, taken before the yellow fever booster vaccination. CDR3 loop: CASSGGGTTDTQYF. CDR3 DNA: TGTGCCAGCAGCGGGGGCGGGACGACAGATACGCAGTATTTT.